The source of this TCR beta chain is a study of blood T cell repertoires in COVID-19. Turning to the study itself: Sample material is recorded as cDNA or gDNA derived from T cells, B-cell-depleted T cells, or PBMCs.

Using immunoSEQ multiplex PCR, the repertoire was profiled, and TCRdb retains in-frame clones only, with some absent. Of 250,000 or so clones listed, about 87% are singletons. Self-reported history from a screening survey and questionnaire set each donor's cohort. No more than 2 weeks before study entry, exposed participants had met a case of COVID-19. The CDR3 totals 15 residues. Trimming cost V 7 bases and J 1 base; bases outside gene matches: 6. Germline assignment: CDR1 MNHEY and CDR2 SVGAGI. This clonotype was sampled from a man aged 45-60 years who had been exposed to COVID-19. The chain employs TRBV6-5 and TRBJ2-2, with 7 bases fitting TRBD1. The sequenced material came from PBMCs or T cells enriched from blood (not recorded which). The DNA for the CDR3 is TGTGCCAGCACTAAATACAGGGGGAACACCGGGGAGCTGTTTTTT. This gives the protein CASTKYRGNTGELFF.